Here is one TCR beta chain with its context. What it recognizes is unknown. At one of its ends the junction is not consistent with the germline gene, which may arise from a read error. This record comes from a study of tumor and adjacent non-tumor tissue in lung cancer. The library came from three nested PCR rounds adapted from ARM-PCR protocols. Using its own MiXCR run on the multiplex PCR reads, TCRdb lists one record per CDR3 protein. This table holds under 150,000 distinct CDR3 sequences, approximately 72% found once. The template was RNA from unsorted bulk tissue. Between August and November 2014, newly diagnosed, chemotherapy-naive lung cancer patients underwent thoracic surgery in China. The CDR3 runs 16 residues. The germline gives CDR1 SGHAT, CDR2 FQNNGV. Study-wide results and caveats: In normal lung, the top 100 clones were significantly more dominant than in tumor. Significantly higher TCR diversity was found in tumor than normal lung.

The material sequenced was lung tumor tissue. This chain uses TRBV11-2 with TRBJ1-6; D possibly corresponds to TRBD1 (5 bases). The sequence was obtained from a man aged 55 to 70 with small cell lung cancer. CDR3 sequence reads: CASSFERGSYNSSLHF. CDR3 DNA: TGTGCCAGCAGCTTCGAGCGGGGCTCCTATAATTCATCCCTTCACTTT.